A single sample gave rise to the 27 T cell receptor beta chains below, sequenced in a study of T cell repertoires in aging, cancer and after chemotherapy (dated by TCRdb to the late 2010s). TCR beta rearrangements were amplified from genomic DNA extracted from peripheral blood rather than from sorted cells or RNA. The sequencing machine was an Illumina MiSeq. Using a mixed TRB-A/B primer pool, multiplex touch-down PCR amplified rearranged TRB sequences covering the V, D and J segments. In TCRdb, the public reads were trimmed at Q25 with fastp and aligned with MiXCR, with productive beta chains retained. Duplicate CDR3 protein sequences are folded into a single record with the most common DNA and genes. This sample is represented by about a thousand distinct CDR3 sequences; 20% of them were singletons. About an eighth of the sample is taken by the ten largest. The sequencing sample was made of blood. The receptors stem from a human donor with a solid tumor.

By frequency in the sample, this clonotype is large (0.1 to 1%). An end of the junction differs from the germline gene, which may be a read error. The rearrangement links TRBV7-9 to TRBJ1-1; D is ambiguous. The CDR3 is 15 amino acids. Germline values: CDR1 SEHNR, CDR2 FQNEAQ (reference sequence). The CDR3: CASSLIGVANAEAFF. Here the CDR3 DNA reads TGTGCCAGCAGCTTAATAGGAGTCGCGAACGCTGAAGCTTTCTTT.

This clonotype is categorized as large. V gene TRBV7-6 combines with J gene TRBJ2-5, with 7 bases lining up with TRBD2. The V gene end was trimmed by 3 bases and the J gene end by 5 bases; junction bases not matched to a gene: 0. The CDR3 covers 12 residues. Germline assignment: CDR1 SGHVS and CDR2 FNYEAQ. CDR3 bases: TGTGCCAGCAGCTTTAGCGGGGAGACCCAGTACTTC. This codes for CASSFSGETQYF.

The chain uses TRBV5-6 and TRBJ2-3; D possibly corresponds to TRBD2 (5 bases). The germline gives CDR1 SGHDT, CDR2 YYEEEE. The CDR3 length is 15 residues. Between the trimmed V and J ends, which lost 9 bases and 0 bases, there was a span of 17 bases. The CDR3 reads CATPSQEASTDTQYF. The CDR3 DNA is TGTGCCACCCCGTCTCAGGAGGCTAGCACAGATACGCAGTATTTT.

The CDR3 DNA follows: TGTGCCAGCAGCGTAGGACTAGCGGAAGAGACCCAGTACTTC. Protein sequence: CASSVGLAEETQYF. The V and J genes are TRBV9 and TRBJ2-5; the match to TRBD2 covers 9 bases. The germline V gene has CDR1 SGDLS and CDR2 YYNGEE. Losses at the gene ends were 0 bases for V and 3 bases for J; bases not matched to a gene: 0. The CDR3 totals 14 residues. The whole variable domain, remainder taken from reference TRBV9 and TRBJ2-5, is DSGVTQTPKHLITATGQRVTLRCSPRSGDLSVYWYQQSLDQGLQFLIQYYNGEERAKGNILERFSAQQFPDLHSELNLSSLELGDSALYFCASSVGLAEETQYFGPGTRLLVL.

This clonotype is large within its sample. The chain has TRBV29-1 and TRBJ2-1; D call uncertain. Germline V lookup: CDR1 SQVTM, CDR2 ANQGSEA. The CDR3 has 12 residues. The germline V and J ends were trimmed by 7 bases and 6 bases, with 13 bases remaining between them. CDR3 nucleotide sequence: TGCAGCGGGTACACACCCCCCAATGAGCAGTTCTTC. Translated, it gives CSGYTPPNEQFF.

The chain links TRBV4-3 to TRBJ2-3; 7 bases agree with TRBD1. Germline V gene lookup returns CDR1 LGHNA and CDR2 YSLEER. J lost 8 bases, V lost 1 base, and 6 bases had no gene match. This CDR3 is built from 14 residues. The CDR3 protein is CASSQATGSATQYF. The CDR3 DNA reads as TGCGCCAGCAGCCAAGCGACAGGGAGTGCTACGCAGTATTTT.

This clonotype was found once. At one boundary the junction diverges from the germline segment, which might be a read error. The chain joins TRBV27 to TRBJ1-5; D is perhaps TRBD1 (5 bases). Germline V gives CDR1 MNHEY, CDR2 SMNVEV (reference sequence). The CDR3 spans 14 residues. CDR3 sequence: CASSLSLGRQPQHF. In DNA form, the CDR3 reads TGTGCCAGCAGTTTATCCCTGGGACGGCAGCCACAGCATTTT.

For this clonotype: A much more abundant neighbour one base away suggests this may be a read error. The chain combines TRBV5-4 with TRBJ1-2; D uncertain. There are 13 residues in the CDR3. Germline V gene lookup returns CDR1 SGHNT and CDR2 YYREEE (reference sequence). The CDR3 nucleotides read TGTGACAGCGGCCAGGAGTCTTACTATGGCTACACCTTC. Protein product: CDSGQESYYGYTF. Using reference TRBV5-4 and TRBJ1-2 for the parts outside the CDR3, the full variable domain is ETGVTQSPTHLIKTRGQQVTLRCSSQSGHNTVSWYQQALGQGPQFIFQYYREEENGRGNFPPRFSGLQFPNYSSELNVNALELDDSALYLCDSGQESYYGYTFGSGTRLTVV.

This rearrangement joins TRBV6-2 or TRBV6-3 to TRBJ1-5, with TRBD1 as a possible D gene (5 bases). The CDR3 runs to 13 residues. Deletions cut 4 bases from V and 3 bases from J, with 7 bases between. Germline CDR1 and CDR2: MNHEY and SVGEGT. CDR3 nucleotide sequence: TGTGCCAGCAGTTGGGGGTTCAATCAGCCCCAGCATTTT. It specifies CASSWGFNQPQHF.

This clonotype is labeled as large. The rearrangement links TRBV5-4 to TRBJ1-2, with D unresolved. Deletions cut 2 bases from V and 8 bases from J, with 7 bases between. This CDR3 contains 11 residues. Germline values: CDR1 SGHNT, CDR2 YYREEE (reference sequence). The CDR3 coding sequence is TGTGCCAGCAGCTTCCGGCAGGGCTACACCTTC. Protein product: CASSFRQGYTF.

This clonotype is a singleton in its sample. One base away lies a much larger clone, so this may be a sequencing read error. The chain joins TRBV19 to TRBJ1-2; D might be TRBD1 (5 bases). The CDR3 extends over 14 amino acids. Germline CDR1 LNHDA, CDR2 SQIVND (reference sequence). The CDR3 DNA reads TGTGGCAGTAGTATATTCCAGGGAATGGTGGGCTACACCTTC. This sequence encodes CGSSIFQGMVGYTF.

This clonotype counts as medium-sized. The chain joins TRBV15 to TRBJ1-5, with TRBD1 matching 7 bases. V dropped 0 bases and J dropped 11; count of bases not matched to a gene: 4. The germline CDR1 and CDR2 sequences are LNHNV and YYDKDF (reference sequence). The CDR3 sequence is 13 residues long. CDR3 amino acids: CATSRDLQGTQHF. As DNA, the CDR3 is TGTGCCACCAGCAGAGATTTACAGGGGACCCAGCATTTT.

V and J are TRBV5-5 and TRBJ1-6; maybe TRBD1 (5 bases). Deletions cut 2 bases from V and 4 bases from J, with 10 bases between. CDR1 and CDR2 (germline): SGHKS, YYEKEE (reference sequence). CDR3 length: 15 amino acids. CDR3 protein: CASSFHDSYNSPLHF. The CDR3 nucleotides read TGTGCCAGCAGCTTTCATGACAGTTATAATTCACCCCTCCACTTT.

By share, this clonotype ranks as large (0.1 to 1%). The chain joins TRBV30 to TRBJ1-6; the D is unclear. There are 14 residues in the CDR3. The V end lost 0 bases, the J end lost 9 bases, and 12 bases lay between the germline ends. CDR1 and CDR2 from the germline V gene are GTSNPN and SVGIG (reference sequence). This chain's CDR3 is CAWSVSGMSSPLHF. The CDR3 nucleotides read TGTGCCTGGAGTGTAAGCGGGATGAGTTCACCCCTCCACTTT.

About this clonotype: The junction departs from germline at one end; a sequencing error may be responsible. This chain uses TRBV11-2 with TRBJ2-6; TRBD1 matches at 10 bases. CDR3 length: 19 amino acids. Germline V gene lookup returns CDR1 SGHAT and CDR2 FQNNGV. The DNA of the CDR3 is TGTGCCAGCAGCCGGAGGGGGGACAGGGGAATCTCTGGGGCCAACTTCCTGACTTTC. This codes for CASSRRGDRGISGANFLTF.

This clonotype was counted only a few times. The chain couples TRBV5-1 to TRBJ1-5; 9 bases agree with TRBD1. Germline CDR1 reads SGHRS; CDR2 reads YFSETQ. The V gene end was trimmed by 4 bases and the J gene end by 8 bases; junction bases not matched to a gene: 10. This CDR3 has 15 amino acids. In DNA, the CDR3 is TGCGCCAGCAGCAGGGGACAGGGCTTGGGGGAGCCCCAGCATTTT. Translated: CASSRGQGLGEPQHF.

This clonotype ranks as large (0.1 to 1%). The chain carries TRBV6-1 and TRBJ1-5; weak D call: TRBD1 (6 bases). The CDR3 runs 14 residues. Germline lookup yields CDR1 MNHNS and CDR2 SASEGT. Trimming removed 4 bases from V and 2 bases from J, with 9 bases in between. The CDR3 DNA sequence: TGTGCCAGCAGTGGCAGGGGTGGCAATCAGCCCCAGCATTTT. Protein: CASSGRGGNQPQHF.

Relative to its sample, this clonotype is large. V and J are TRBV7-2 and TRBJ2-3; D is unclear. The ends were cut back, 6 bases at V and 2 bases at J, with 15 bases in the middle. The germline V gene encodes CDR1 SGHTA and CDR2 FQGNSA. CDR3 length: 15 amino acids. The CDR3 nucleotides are TGTGCCAGCAGTCGTAAGTTTGGGGACACAGATACGCAGTATTTT. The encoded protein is CASSRKFGDTDTQYF.

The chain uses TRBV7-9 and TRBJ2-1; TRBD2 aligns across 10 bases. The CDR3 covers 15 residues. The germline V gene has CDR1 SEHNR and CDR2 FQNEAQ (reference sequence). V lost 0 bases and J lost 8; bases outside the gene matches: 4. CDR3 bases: TGTGCCAGCAGCTTAGCTAGCGGGGGGATGTATGAGCAGTTCTTC. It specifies CASSLASGGMYEQFF.

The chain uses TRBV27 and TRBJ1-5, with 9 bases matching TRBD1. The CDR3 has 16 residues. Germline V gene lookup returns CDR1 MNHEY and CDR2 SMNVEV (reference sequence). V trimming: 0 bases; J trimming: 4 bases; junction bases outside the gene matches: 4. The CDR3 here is CASSLSGTGLNQPQHF. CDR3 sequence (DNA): TGTGCCAGCAGTTTATCAGGGACAGGGTTAAATCAGCCCCAGCATTTT.

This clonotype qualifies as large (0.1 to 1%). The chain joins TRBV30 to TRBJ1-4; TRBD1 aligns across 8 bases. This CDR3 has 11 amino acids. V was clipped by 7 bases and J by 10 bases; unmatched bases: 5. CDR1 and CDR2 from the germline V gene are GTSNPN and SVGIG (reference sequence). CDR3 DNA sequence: TGTGCCTCCGGACAGGGTCTAAAACTGTTTTTT. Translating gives CASGQGLKLFF.

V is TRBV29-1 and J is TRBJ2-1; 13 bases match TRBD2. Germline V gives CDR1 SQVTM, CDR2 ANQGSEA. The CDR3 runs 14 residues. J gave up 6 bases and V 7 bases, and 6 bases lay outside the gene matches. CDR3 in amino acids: CSGLLAGGPNEQFF. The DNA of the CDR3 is TGCAGCGGCCTACTAGCGGGGGGGCCCAATGAGCAGTTCTTC.

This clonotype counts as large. In DNA form, the CDR3 reads TGCAGTGCTAGGGTGACAGGGAATGCTGGCTATGGCTACACCTTC. Protein product: CSARVTGNAGYGYTF. The J gene is TRBJ1-2, the V gene TRBV20-1; 7 positions agree with TRBD1. From germline, CDR1 is DFQATT and CDR2 SNEGSKA (reference sequence). CDR3 length equals 15 residues. V trimming: 3 bases; J trimming: 4 bases; junction bases outside the gene matches: 11.

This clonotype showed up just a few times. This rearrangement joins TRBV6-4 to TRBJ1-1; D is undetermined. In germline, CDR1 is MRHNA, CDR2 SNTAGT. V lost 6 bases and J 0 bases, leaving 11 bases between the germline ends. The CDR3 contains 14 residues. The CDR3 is CASRSDTLNTEAFF. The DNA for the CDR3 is TGTGCCAGCAGATCAGACACTTTGAACACTGAAGCTTTCTTT.

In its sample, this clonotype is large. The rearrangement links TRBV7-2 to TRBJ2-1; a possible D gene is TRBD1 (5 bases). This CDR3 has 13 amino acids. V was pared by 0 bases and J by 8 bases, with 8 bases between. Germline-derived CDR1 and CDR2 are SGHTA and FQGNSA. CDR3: CASSLAFRDEQFF. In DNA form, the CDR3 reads TGTGCCAGCAGCTTAGCGTTCAGGGATGAGCAGTTCTTC.

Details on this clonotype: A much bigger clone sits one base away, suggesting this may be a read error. CDR3 amino acids: CASSDSVGAGTQYF. CDR3 coding DNA: TGTGCCAGCAGTGACTCTGTAGGGGCAGGTACGCAGTATTTT. The chain joins TRBV6-4 to TRBJ2-3, with D tentatively TRBD1 (5 bases). Between the trimmed V and J ends, which lost 0 bases and 8 bases, there was a span of 12 bases. Germline V CDR1 and CDR2: MRHNA, SNTAGT. CDR3 length: 14 residues.

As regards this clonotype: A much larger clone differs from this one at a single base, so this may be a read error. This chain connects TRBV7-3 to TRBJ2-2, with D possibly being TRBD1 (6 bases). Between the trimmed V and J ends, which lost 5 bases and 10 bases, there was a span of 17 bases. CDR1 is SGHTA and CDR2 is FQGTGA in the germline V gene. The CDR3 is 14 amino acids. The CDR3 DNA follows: TGTGCCAGCAGCCCCCGTGACAGGCCCGAGGAGCTGTTTTTT. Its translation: CASSPRDRPEELFF.